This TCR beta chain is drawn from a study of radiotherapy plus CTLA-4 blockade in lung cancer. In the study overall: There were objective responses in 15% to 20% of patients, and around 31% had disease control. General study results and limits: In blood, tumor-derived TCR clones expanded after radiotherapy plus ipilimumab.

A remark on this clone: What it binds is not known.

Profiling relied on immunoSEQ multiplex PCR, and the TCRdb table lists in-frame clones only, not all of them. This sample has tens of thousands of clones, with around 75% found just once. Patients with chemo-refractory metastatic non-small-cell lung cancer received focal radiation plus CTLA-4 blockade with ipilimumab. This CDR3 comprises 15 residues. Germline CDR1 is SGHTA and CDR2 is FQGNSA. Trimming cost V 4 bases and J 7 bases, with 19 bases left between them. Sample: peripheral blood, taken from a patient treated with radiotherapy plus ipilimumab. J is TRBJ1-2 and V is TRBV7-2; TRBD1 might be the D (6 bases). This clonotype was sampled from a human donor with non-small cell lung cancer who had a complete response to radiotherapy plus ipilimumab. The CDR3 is CASSSLGGATGGYTF. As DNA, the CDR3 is TGTGCCAGCAGCTCCCTGGGGGGGGCGACCGGTGGCTACACCTTC.